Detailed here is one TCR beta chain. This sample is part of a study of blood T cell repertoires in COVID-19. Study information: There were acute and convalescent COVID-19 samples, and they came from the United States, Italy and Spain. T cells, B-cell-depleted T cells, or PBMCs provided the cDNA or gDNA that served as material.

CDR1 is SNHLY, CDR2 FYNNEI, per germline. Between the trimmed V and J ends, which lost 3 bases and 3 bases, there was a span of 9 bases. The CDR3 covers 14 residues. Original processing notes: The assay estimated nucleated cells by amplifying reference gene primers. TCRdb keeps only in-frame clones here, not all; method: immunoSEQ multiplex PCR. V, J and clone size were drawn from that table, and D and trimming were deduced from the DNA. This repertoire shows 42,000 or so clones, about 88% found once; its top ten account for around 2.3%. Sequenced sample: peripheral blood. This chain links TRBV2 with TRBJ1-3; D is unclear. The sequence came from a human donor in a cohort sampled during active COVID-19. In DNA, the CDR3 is TGTGCCAGCAGTGAGGGGAGGAATGGAAACACCATATATTTT. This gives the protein CASSEGRNGNTIYF.